The rows below give T cell receptor beta chains drawn from one sample of a study of regulatory T cells in long-lasting Graves disease. MiXCR, run by TCRdb on the multiplex PCR reads, gives a single entry per CDR3 protein. Altogether 580,000 or so distinct CDR3 sequences are present, roughly 16% being singletons, with the ten largest covering 9.5% to 15%. This sample was also put to use in a study of T cells in Graves' hyperthyroidism and ophthalmopathy.

Sequencing used peripheral blood mononuclear cells (PBMCs), obtained at new diagnosis, from a patient treated with antithyroid drugs. These receptors all stem from a man younger than 35 with Graves disease. Each CDR3 is given with its conserved first and last residue. A D gene is named only where the DNA matches it firmly. Where a row states a size, it is once, few, many or the class of an expanded clone; other rows omit it.

CDR3nt	CDR3aa	v_gene	j_gene	abundance	d_gene
TGTGCCAGCAGTTTATCTGGGACAGACAATCAGCCCCAGCATTTT	CASSLSGTDNQPQHF	TRBV12-3/TRBV12-4	TRBJ1-5	many	TRBD1
TGCAGTACAGGGGGCTTTGCAGATACGCAGTATTTT	CSTGGFADTQYF	TRBV20-1	TRBJ2-3	few	TRBD1
TGCGCCAGCAGCTTGGACCCCGGAGGGCCCTCCTACAATGAGCAGTTCTTC	CASSLDPGGPSYNEQFF	TRBV5-1	TRBJ2-1	many	-
TGTGCCAGCAGTATACTGGGACTAGCGGAATCCTACAATGAGCAGTTCTTC	CASSILGLAESYNEQFF	TRBV27	TRBJ2-1	-	TRBD2
TGTGCCAGCAGCCGGGAGGGATCCCACACTGAAGCTTTCTTT	CASSREGSHTEAFF	TRBV14	TRBJ1-1	-	-
TGTGCCAGCAGCTTGAAACAAATAGCGGGAGTGAAGGAGACCCAGTACTTC	CASSLKQIAGVKETQYF	TRBV5-4	TRBJ2-5	-	TRBD2
TGTGCCAGCAGTGGCGCCGGGGCGAACACCGGGGAGCTGTTTTTT	CASSGAGANTGELFF	TRBV2	TRBJ2-2	many	-
TGTGCCAGCTCACCTAAGGGGACAGGCCGGATATGGGACACTGAAGCTTTCTTT	CASSPKGTGRIWDTEAFF	TRBV18	TRBJ1-1	few	TRBD1
TGTGCCAGCAGTGAAGGGCTAGCGGGAGCGGTCGGGGAGCTGTTTTTT	CASSEGLAGAVGELFF	TRBV2	TRBJ2-2	many	TRBD2
TGTGCCAGCAGCCTCCGGGTAGCGGGGGGGTACAATGAGCAGTTCTTC	CASSLRVAGGYNEQFF	TRBV3-1	TRBJ2-1	-	TRBD2
TGTGCTACACTTGGCGGAACTAACTATGGCTACACCTTC	CATLGGTNYGYTF	TRBV19	TRBJ1-2	-	-
TGCAGCGTGGAAGGGACACAAGGGACTGAAGCTTTCTTT	CSVEGTQGTEAFF	TRBV29-1	TRBJ1-1	many	-
TGTGCCAGCAGTCCGGGACAGGGGGCGGGTTCACCCCTCCACTTT	CASSPGQGAGSPLHF	TRBV12-3/TRBV12-4	TRBJ1-6	many	TRBD1
TGTGCCTGGAGTTCTGGGCTCATGGACACTGAAGCTTTCTTT	CAWSSGLMDTEAFF	TRBV30	TRBJ1-1	-	-
TGTGCCACCAGTGATTCCACTAGCGGACGGAGTAATGAGCAGTTCTTC	CATSDSTSGRSNEQFF	TRBV24-1	TRBJ2-1	many	TRBD2
TGTGCCAGCTCACCACCGAGCTCGGCGGGTGAGCAGTTCTTC	CASSPPSSAGEQFF	TRBV18	TRBJ2-1	-	-
TGCAGCGTCAGGACAGGGTACGCCACTGAAGCTTTCTTT	CSVRTGYATEAFF	TRBV29-1	TRBJ1-1	few	TRBD1
TGTGCCAGCAGTTTAGGGGCTCGCAATCAGCCCCAGCATTTT	CASSLGARNQPQHF	TRBV28	TRBJ1-5	many	-
TGTGCCAGCAAAGGGATGGCGGGACGGGACACCGGGGAGCTGTTTTTT	CASKGMAGRDTGELFF	TRBV3-1	TRBJ2-2	-	-
TGTGCCAGCAGCCCGCTTCCTGGGACAGCCCCTGACAATGAGCAGTTCTTC	CASSPLPGTAPDNEQFF	TRBV9	TRBJ2-1	-	TRBD1
TGTGCCTGGACGCGGCGGGAGAAAGATACGCAGTATTTT	CAWTRREKDTQYF	TRBV30	TRBJ2-3	many	TRBD2
TGTGCCAGCAGCTTACCAGCCAAGGGGAGGGAGACCCAGTACTTC	CASSLPAKGRETQYF	TRBV7-8	TRBJ2-5	few	-
TGCAGCGTCGAAACAGGGGGCGATGCTAATGAAAAACTGTTTTTT	CSVETGGDANEKLFF	TRBV29-1	TRBJ1-4	-	TRBD1
TGTGCCAGCAGCGTAGACCCTGAACGGGGGGAGCTGTTTTTT	CASSVDPERGELFF	TRBV9	TRBJ2-2	-	-
TGTGCCAGCAGCCAAGATATCTTGGGAGTGAACTATGGCTACACCTTC	CASSQDILGVNYGYTF	TRBV4-2	TRBJ1-2	-	-
TGCAGCGTTGAAAGGGAAATTGCCACTGAAGCTTTCTTT	CSVEREIATEAFF	TRBV29-1	TRBJ1-1	few	-
TGTGCCAGCAGTGAAAGCGTCAGCCGGACGGCCCAGCATTTT	CASSESVSRTAQHF	TRBV6-2/TRBV6-3	TRBJ1-5	-	-
TGTGCCAGCAGTGAACAGGGATTCCAAAATTCACCCCTCCACTTT	CASSEQGFQNSPLHF	TRBV12-3/TRBV12-4	TRBJ1-6	many	-
TGTGCCAGCACCTCGGGACTAGCGGGCACCTACGAGCAGTACTTC	CASTSGLAGTYEQYF	TRBV11-1	TRBJ2-7	few	TRBD2
TGTGCCAGTAGTATGGCCTCGGGGACAGACTACTCTGGGGCCAACGTCCTGACTTTC	CASSMASGTDYSGANVLTF	TRBV19	TRBJ2-6	few	TRBD1
TGTGCCAGCAGTCGGGACGGTAAGAGCTCCTACGAGCAGTACTTC	CASSRDGKSSYEQYF	TRBV6-1	TRBJ2-7	many	-
TGCAGCGTTGAAGCTGGGGCAGGGACCCTCGACGAGCAGTTCTTC	CSVEAGAGTLDEQFF	TRBV29-1	TRBJ2-1	few	-
TGTGCCAGCAGCTCCCTTGGGGGGCGCGAGCAGTACTTC	CASSSLGGREQYF	TRBV12-3/TRBV12-4	TRBJ2-7	many	-
TGTGCCAGCAGTGAGACAGGCAGACGCTACGAGCAGTACTTC	CASSETGRRYEQYF	TRBV27	TRBJ2-7	-	-
TGTGCCAGCAGCTCTAAAGCGGGTCCAACCTACGAGCAGTACTTC	CASSSKAGPTYEQYF	TRBV7-3	TRBJ2-7	-	-
TGTGCCAGCAGCCCTACGTCAGGGTACAACAATGAGCAGTTCTTC	CASSPTSGYNNEQFF	TRBV7-3	TRBJ2-1	many	-
TGTGCCAGCAGTGTACAGGGGGCGCGTAGTCAGCCCCAGCATTTT	CASSVQGARSQPQHF	TRBV27	TRBJ1-5	many	TRBD1
TGTGCCAGCAGCTTAGTTGGAACGGCAGGCAATCAGCCCCAGCATTTT	CASSLVGTAGNQPQHF	TRBV7-2	TRBJ1-5	few	-
TGCGCCAGCAGCTTGAATTCGGGACAGGGCTACTACGAGCAGTACTTC	CASSLNSGQGYYEQYF	TRBV5-1	TRBJ2-7	-	TRBD1
TGCAGCGTGACTTGGAATGAAAAACTGTTTTTT	CSVTWNEKLFF	TRBV29-1	TRBJ1-4	-	-
TGTGCCTCCCGAAAAGGTTCCTACAATGAGCAGTTCTTC	CASRKGSYNEQFF	TRBV12-3/TRBV12-4	TRBJ2-1	-	-
TGCAGTGCTTGGCAGACAGGGCAAGAGACCCAGTACTTC	CSAWQTGQETQYF	TRBV20-1	TRBJ2-5	-	TRBD1
TGCAGTGCTAGGGAGATGAACTCTGGGGCCAACGTCCTGACTTTC	CSAREMNSGANVLTF	TRBV20-1	TRBJ2-6	-	-
TGCAGCGTTGGGGGACTAGGGTCCTACGAGCAGTACTTC	CSVGGLGSYEQYF	TRBV29-1	TRBJ2-7	few	TRBD2
TGTGCCAGCAGTATCGAGACACTAACAGATACGCAGTATTTT	CASSIETLTDTQYF	TRBV27	TRBJ2-3	-	-